This T cell receptor beta chain was identified in a study of control samples from healthy donors and cancer patients. The data were produced by immunoSEQ multiplex PCR, yet TCRdb's version contains in-frame clones alone and is incomplete. Here the sample spans about 51,000 clones, 75% to 85% being singletons. This CDR3 region has 16 residues. From germline, CDR1 is SGHVS and CDR2 FQNEAQ. Trimming cost V 7 bases and J 2 bases, with 18 bases left between them. The sequenced sample was blood. The chain couples TRBV7-8 to TRBJ1-5, with a possible D match to TRBD1 (6 bases). This sequence was found in a man between 65 and 85 years old in good health. CDR3 loop: CASTRTPRGGNQPQHF. The DNA of the CDR3 is TGTGCCAGCACCCGAACCCCCAGGGGTGGCAATCAGCCCCAGCATTTT.